Reported below is one T cell receptor beta chain. Its target is unknown. A single base separates this from a much larger clone, so it may be a read error. Germline V gene data show CDR1 as SGHVS and CDR2 as FQNEAQ. The CDR3 sequence is 14 residues long. Repertoires were generated with immunoSEQ multiplex PCR, while TCRdb's copy carries only in-frame clones and drops some. The table shows about half a million clones, with more than 70% occurring only once. This sample was taken from a study of shared clonotypes between healthy human individuals. Points from the study as a whole: Donor clonotype sharing was expected to depend on sequencing depth.

This chain joins TRBV7-8 and TRBJ2-7; 7 bases map to TRBD1. The sequenced sample was PBMCs. This TCR derives from a woman aged 40 to 50 in good health. Some clones in this sample may be carry-over from other donors' samples. The CDR3 protein is CASSPTGKGYEQCF. The CDR3 DNA sequence: TGTGCCAGCAGCCCGACAGGGAAGGGGTACGAGCAGTGCTTC.